The clone carrying this TCR beta chain was recorded at least ten times. Its matching antigen is unknown. These data come from a study of T-cell memory formation after mild COVID-19. Overall study context: TCR clusters were mostly donor specific. Findings and caveats of the study: The CD4+ clones that contracted clustered mainly within CM and EM, and the CD8+ clones concentrated in EMRA.

It was 5'RACE with constant-segment primers that produced the TCR alpha and TCR beta cDNA libraries, which carried sample barcodes and UMIs. TCRdb ran MiXCR on the 5' RACE reads and lists one entry per CDR3 protein. The data contain about 340,000 distinct CDR3 sequences, roughly 20% of them seen just once; the ten biggest clones take up 20% to 25%. Germline CDR1 reads LGHNA; CDR2 reads YSLEER. The CDR3 is 13 residues long. The ends were cut back, 0 bases at V and 2 bases at J, with 5 bases in the middle. The sequence derives from a man aged 18-30 years who had mild COVID-19 (a few samples of this study predate the infection). Cell type and time point are not known. Material: PBMCs or a T cell subset sorted from them (not recorded which). V usage is TRBV4-3 and J usage is TRBJ2-7; D gene ambiguous. The CDR3 reads CASSQDRTYEQYF. DNA of the CDR3: TGCGCCAGCAGCCAAGACAGAACCTACGAGCAGTACTTC.